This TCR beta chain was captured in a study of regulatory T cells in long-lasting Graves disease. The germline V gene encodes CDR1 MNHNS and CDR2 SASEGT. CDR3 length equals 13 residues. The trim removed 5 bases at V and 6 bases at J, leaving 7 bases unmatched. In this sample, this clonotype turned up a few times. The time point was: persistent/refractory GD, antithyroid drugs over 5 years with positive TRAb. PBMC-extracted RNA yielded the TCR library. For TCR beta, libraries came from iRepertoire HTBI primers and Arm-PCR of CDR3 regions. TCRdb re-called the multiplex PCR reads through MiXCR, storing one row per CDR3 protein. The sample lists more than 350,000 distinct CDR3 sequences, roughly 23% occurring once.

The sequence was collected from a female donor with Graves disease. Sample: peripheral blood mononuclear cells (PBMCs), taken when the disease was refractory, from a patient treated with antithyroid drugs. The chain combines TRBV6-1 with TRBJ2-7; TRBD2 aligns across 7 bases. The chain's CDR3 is CASSRAGASEQYF. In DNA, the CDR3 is TGTGCCAGCAGTCGGGCGGGAGCCAGCGAGCAGTACTTC.